This record looks at one TCR beta chain sequence and its context. The entry originates in a study of blood T cell repertoires in COVID-19. Study-level background: Nucleic acid was either cDNA or gDNA, and it came from T cells, B-cell-depleted T cells, or PBMCs.

This CDR3 spans 16 amino acids. CDR1 and CDR2 (germline): MNHEY, SMNVEV (reference sequence). V was clipped by 5 bases and J by 5 bases; unmatched bases: 9. Clones were read by immunoSEQ multiplex PCR, and TCRdb kept only the in-frame ones, dropping some. The data show roughly 220,000 clones, about 80% seen once. The study drew participants aged about 18 to 89 years from 20 to 30 US areas. The TCR was taken from a man aged 35 to 55 who had recovered from COVID-19. The specimen sequenced was PBMCs or T cells enriched from blood (not recorded which). The rearrangement joins TRBV27 to TRBJ2-7, with 13 bases fitting TRBD2. The CDR3 DNA follows: TGTGCCAGCAGTCCGCTCCGGACTAGCGGGAGCCACGAGCAGTACTTC. It specifies CASSPLRTSGSHEQYF.